The TCR beta chain under discussion was sequenced for a study of shared clonotypes between healthy human individuals. Overall study results and limits: The sampled material consisted only of blood, and tissue repertoires are likely to differ. Among donors, sharing of clonotypes was expected to be affected by sequencing depth.

The donor cohort consisted entirely of Caucasian adults residing in Nashville, Tennessee. At deep level, the assay was performed. Method: immunoSEQ multiplex PCR; TCRdb's copy keeps in-frame clones and lacks some. The data contain 450,000 to 600,000 clones, around 80% of them singletons. Concerning this clone: Its antigen is unidentified.

V trimming: 6 bases; J trimming: 7 bases; junction bases outside the gene matches: 9. Per germline, CDR1 MDHEN and CDR2 SYDVKM. This CDR3 has 14 residues. The chain has TRBV28 and TRBJ2-1, with 7 bases matching TRBD2. The sample comprised PBMCs. The receptor comes from a woman aged 40 to 55 in good health. Some clones in this sample may be carry-over from other donors' samples. CDR3 nucleotides: TGTGCCAGCAGGGGTCCGGGGGGATTTAATGAGCAGTTCTTC. It is translated as CASRGPGGFNEQFF.